Shown below are 5 T cell receptor beta chains from a single sample sequenced in a study of cytomegalovirus exposure and HLA in healthy donors. In the PCR, 60 Vbeta and 13 Jbeta primers were used. This table comes from immunoSEQ multiplex PCR, and its TCRdb copy is limited to in-frame clones, with some not included. The sample yields 150,000 to 200,000 clones, about 88% seen once. What was sequenced was PBMCs. The source of these receptors is a young man in good health and CMV-seropositive.

This clone has only a few counts. The chain recombines TRBV7-8 with TRBJ1-1, with a tentative D call TRBD1 (5 bases). This CDR3 has 12 residues. Germline assignment: CDR1 SGHVS and CDR2 FQNEAQ. Between the trimmed V and J ends, which lost 5 bases and 4 bases, there was a span of 8 bases. The CDR3 loop is CASSPGGTEAFF. Written as DNA, the CDR3 is TGTGCCAGCAGCCCCGGGGGCACTGAAGCTTTCTTT.

The chain has TRBV5-1 and TRBJ1-6, with D hard to call. V dropped 3 bases and J dropped 7 bases, with 17 bases sitting between them. This CDR3 is built from 16 residues. The germline CDR1 and CDR2 sequences are SGHRS and YFSETQ. The CDR3 here is CASSSAGNKANSPLHF. The CDR3 DNA sequence: TGCGCCAGCAGCTCTGCGGGTAACAAGGCGAATTCACCCCTCCACTTT. Full variable domain (missing parts from reference TRBV5-1 and TRBJ1-6): KAGVTQTPRYLIKTRGQQVTLSCSPISGHRSVSWYQQTPGQGLQFLFEYFSETQRNKGNFPGRFSGRQFSNSRSEMNVSTLELGDSALYLCASSSAGNKANSPLHFGNGTRLTVT.

The V and J genes are TRBV11-2 and TRBJ2-7, with D perhaps matching TRBD1 (6 bases). Germline CDR1 and CDR2: SGHAT and FQNNGV. This CDR3 is built from 13 residues. Trimming took off 0 bases at V and 3 bases at J, with 6 bases between the two ends. CDR3 protein: CASSLDRGYEQYF. CDR3 nucleotides: TGTGCCAGCAGCTTAGACAGGGGCTACGAGCAGTACTTC. The whole variable domain, remainder taken from reference TRBV11-2 and TRBJ2-7, is EAGVAQSPRYKIIEKRQSVAFWCNPISGHATLYWYQQILGQGPKLLIQFQNNGVVDDSQLPKDRFSAERLKGVDSTLKIQPAKLEDSAVYLCASSLDRGYEQYFGPGTRLTVT.

The gene calls are TRBV19 and TRBJ2-6; TRBD1 matches 7 bases. Germline V lookup: CDR1 LNHDA, CDR2 SQIVND (reference sequence). This CDR3 region has 16 residues. The junction had 5 bases not matched to a gene; V was cut back by 4 bases and J by 2 bases. As DNA, the CDR3 is TGTGCCAGTAGTAAAAGGGGGCGAGCTGGGGCCAACGTCCTGACTTTC. Protein sequence: CASSKRGRAGANVLTF.

This clone was observed a handful of times. Additional DNA sequences in this sample encode the identical CDR3. J is TRBJ1-5 and V is TRBV6-5, with no clear D. CDR1 is MNHEY and CDR2 is SVGAGI in the germline V gene. This CDR3 has 13 residues. Trimming pared 0 bases from V and 7 bases from J, leaving 7 bases between. Written as DNA, the CDR3 is TGTGCCAGCAGTTACTCGAGCGGGCAGCCCCAGCATTTT. Residues: CASSYSSGQPQHF.